These T cell receptor beta chains were read from a single sample in a study of cytomegalovirus exposure and HLA in healthy donors. The table came from immunoSEQ multiplex PCR; TCRdb's copy has only in-frame clones and leaves some out. There are about 120,000 clones in the sample; around 80% occur only once, and less than 3% lies in the top ten. Input material: PBMCs. Source of these receptors: a woman aged 40 to 55 in good health and CMV-seropositive. Both conserved end residues are part of each CDR3. D genes are given only for firm matches. Clone size is given for some rows only: seen once, a few or many times, or a class if the clone is expanded.

d_gene: TRBD1
abundance: .
j_gene: TRBJ1-2
v_gene: TRBV6-6
CDR3nt: TGTGCCAGCAGTTACCCGGGACAGGGAAACTATGGCTACACCTTC
CDR3aa: CASSYPGQGNYGYTF

d_gene: .
abundance: .
j_gene: TRBJ1-1
v_gene: TRBV25-1
CDR3nt: TGTGCCAGCAGTGAAACAGGTTTCACTGAAGCTTTCTTT
CDR3aa: CASSETGFTEAFF

d_gene: TRBD2
abundance: .
j_gene: TRBJ2-7
v_gene: TRBV28
CDR3nt: TGTGCCAGTTGGGGAGGGTTCAAGGGTTACGAGCAGTACTTC
CDR3aa: CASWGGFKGYEQYF

d_gene: .
abundance: .
j_gene: TRBJ2-5
v_gene: TRBV15
CDR3nt: TGTGCCACCAGCAGAGATTCAACGGGCCAAGAGACCCAGTACTTC
CDR3aa: CATSRDSTGQETQYF

d_gene: .
abundance: .
j_gene: TRBJ2-1
v_gene: TRBV18
CDR3nt: TGTGCCAGCTCACCTAACAGGGTCCCCTACAATGAGCAGTTCTTC
CDR3aa: CASSPNRVPYNEQFF

d_gene: .
abundance: few
j_gene: TRBJ2-7
v_gene: TRBV5-1
CDR3nt: TGCGCCAGCAGCTTGGACAGGGCCTACGAGCAGTACTTC
CDR3aa: CASSLDRAYEQYF

d_gene: .
abundance: .
j_gene: TRBJ1-2
v_gene: TRBV6-5
CDR3nt: TGTGCCAGCACCCCTAACGGGGGGAACTATGGCTACACCTTC
CDR3aa: CASTPNGGNYGYTF

d_gene: TRBD1
abundance: few
j_gene: TRBJ1-1
v_gene: TRBV27
CDR3nt: TGTGCCAGCAGTTGGACAGGGTCCTTCTCTACTGAAGCTTTCTTT
CDR3aa: CASSWTGSFSTEAFF

d_gene: .
abundance: .
j_gene: TRBJ2-7
v_gene: TRBV27
CDR3nt: TGTGCCAGCAGTTCATGGGGCTCCGAGCAGTACTTC
CDR3aa: CASSSWGSEQYF

d_gene: .
abundance: .
j_gene: TRBJ1-5
v_gene: TRBV19
CDR3nt: TGTGCCAGTAGTATGTACAGTAATAGCAATCAGCCCCAGCATTTT
CDR3aa: CASSMYSNSNQPQHF

d_gene: TRBD1
abundance: .
j_gene: TRBJ2-5
v_gene: TRBV7-3
CDR3nt: TGTGCCAGCAGACAGGGGGGAGAAGAGACCCAGTACTTC
CDR3aa: CASRQGGEETQYF

d_gene: TRBD1
abundance: .
j_gene: TRBJ1-1
v_gene: TRBV2
CDR3nt: TGTGCCAGCATTACCGGGACAGGGAACACTGAAGCTTTCTTT
CDR3aa: CASITGTGNTEAFF

d_gene: TRBD2
abundance: .
j_gene: TRBJ2-7
v_gene: TRBV9
CDR3nt: TGTGCCAGCAACCTGGGGGGGGTCGGCGAGCAGTACTTC
CDR3aa: CASNLGGVGEQYF

d_gene: .
abundance: few
j_gene: TRBJ1-1
v_gene: TRBV27
CDR3nt: TGTGCCAGCAGCCGCCCAGGGGTGACTGAAGCTTTCTTT
CDR3aa: CASSRPGVTEAFF

d_gene: TRBD1
abundance: .
j_gene: TRBJ1-5
v_gene: TRBV2
CDR3nt: TGTGCCAGCAGTGGGACAGGGTATCAGCCCCAGCATTTT
CDR3aa: CASSGTGYQPQHF

d_gene: TRBD1
abundance: .
j_gene: TRBJ1-4
v_gene: TRBV5-1
CDR3nt: TGCGCCAGCAGCGAAGTGGACAGGTCGAAACTGTTTTTT
CDR3aa: CASSEVDRSKLFF

d_gene: TRBD1
abundance: .
j_gene: TRBJ1-3
v_gene: TRBV18
CDR3nt: TGTGCCAGCTCACCCCCGACAGGGGGCTACGGAAACACCATATATTTT
CDR3aa: CASSPPTGGYGNTIYF

d_gene: .
abundance: once
j_gene: TRBJ1-5
v_gene: TRBV30
CDR3nt: TGTGCCTGGAGTGGGACAGGCAATCAGCCCCAGCATTTT
CDR3aa: CAWSGTGNQPQHF

d_gene: .
abundance: .
j_gene: TRBJ1-3
v_gene: TRBV12-5
CDR3nt: TGTGCTAGTGGTTTGTTCAGCTCTGGAAACACCATATATTTT
CDR3aa: CASGLFSSGNTIYF

d_gene: .
abundance: .
j_gene: TRBJ2-7
v_gene: TRBV5-1
CDR3nt: TGCGCCAGCAGCCCCCGGGACACCTACGAGCAGTACTTC
CDR3aa: CASSPRDTYEQYF

d_gene: .
abundance: .
j_gene: TRBJ1-6
v_gene: TRBV7-9
CDR3nt: TGTGCCAGCAGCTTAGGGCAGGAAGGAAATTCACCCCTCCACTTT
CDR3aa: CASSLGQEGNSPLHF

d_gene: TRBD2
abundance: few
j_gene: TRBJ2-1
v_gene: TRBV9
CDR3nt: TGTGCCAGCAGCGTAGAGGGTAGCGGGGGGGTTGGGTCCTACAATGAGCAGTTCTTC
CDR3aa: CASSVEGSGGVGSYNEQFF

d_gene: .
abundance: .
j_gene: TRBJ2-5
v_gene: TRBV19
CDR3nt: TGTGCCAGTAGTATAAACAGGGATCAAGAGACCCAGTACTTC
CDR3aa: CASSINRDQETQYF

d_gene: .
abundance: .
j_gene: TRBJ2-3
v_gene: TRBV6-6
CDR3nt: TGTGCCAGCAGTGCCAATCGGGATACGCAGTATTTT
CDR3aa: CASSANRDTQYF

d_gene: .
abundance: .
j_gene: TRBJ1-6
v_gene: TRBV6-1
CDR3nt: TGTGCCAGCAGTGACCTACTCTCCTATAATTCACCCCTCCACTTT
CDR3aa: CASSDLLSYNSPLHF

d_gene: TRBD2
abundance: once
j_gene: TRBJ2-7
v_gene: TRBV7-2
CDR3nt: TGTGCCAGCAGCACCCGGACTAGCGGTTACGAGCAGTACTTC
CDR3aa: CASSTRTSGYEQYF

d_gene: TRBD1
abundance: few
j_gene: TRBJ1-4
v_gene: TRBV4-1
CDR3nt: TGCGCCAGCAGCCAGACAGGGGGGCGGGAAAAACTGTTTTTT
CDR3aa: CASSQTGGREKLFF

d_gene: .
abundance: .
j_gene: TRBJ2-2
v_gene: TRBV2
CDR3nt: TGTGCCAGCGTAAGGCAGGGGATAGCCACCGGGGAGCTGTTTTTT
CDR3aa: CASVRQGIATGELFF

d_gene: TRBD2
abundance: few
j_gene: TRBJ2-5
v_gene: TRBV9
CDR3nt: TGTGCCAGCAGCGTAGGAGTAGCGGGGGAAGGAGAGACCCAGTACTTC
CDR3aa: CASSVGVAGEGETQYF

d_gene: TRBD1
abundance: .
j_gene: TRBJ1-2
v_gene: TRBV7-3
CDR3nt: TGTGCCAGCAGCACTACCCCCGGGACAGGGGCTGGTGGCTACACCTTC
CDR3aa: CASSTTPGTGAGGYTF

d_gene: .
abundance: .
j_gene: TRBJ1-6
v_gene: TRBV7-9
CDR3nt: TGTGCCATTCAATCAGGGAACTCACCCCTCCACTTT
CDR3aa: CAIQSGNSPLHF

d_gene: TRBD1
abundance: .
j_gene: TRBJ1-2
v_gene: TRBV25-1
CDR3nt: TGTGCCAGCAGTGAATTGTCAGGGGGCACCCAAGGGGGCTACACCTTC
CDR3aa: CASSELSGGTQGGYTF

d_gene: .
abundance: .
j_gene: TRBJ2-7
v_gene: TRBV7-3
CDR3nt: TGTGCCAGCAGCCTAGGACTGACCTCTCGAGGCTACGAGCAGTACTTC
CDR3aa: CASSLGLTSRGYEQYF

d_gene: TRBD1
abundance: once
j_gene: TRBJ1-2
v_gene: TRBV4-1
CDR3nt: TGCGCCAGCAGCCAAAGACAGGGGAGTCCGTCTGGGGCTGGCTACACCTTC
CDR3aa: CASSQRQGSPSGAGYTF

d_gene: .
abundance: .
j_gene: TRBJ1-5
v_gene: TRBV6-1
CDR3nt: TGTGCCAGCAGTGAAGCAGGGGGGGGAATAGAGTCCCAGCATTTT
CDR3aa: CASSEAGGGIESQHF

d_gene: TRBD1
abundance: .
j_gene: TRBJ2-2
v_gene: TRBV5-1
CDR3nt: TGCGCCAGCAGCTTAAGCGCAGGGGGTACCGGGGAGCTGTTTTTT
CDR3aa: CASSLSAGGTGELFF

d_gene: TRBD1
abundance: .
j_gene: TRBJ1-4
v_gene: TRBV7-2
CDR3nt: TGTGCCAGCAGCTCGCCCAGGGGGCGGGGTGAAAAACTGTTTTTT
CDR3aa: CASSSPRGRGEKLFF

d_gene: .
abundance: once
j_gene: TRBJ1-5
v_gene: TRBV6-1
CDR3nt: TGTGCCAGCAGTGAAAACAGGGAGCGGCAGCCCCAGCATTTT
CDR3aa: CASSENRERQPQHF

d_gene: .
abundance: .
j_gene: TRBJ2-1
v_gene: TRBV6-5
CDR3nt: TGTGCCAGCAGTTACGGCGGGCTGAGCTCCTACAATGAGCAGTTCTTC
CDR3aa: CASSYGGLSSYNEQFF

d_gene: .
abundance: .
j_gene: TRBJ2-5
v_gene: TRBV18
CDR3nt: TGTGCCAGCTCACCACCCGGACAGATCCAGTACTTC
CDR3aa: CASSPPGQIQYF

d_gene: .
abundance: .
j_gene: TRBJ2-1
v_gene: TRBV6-5
CDR3nt: TGTGCCAGCAGGCAGACAAGCAACTCCTACAATGAGCAGTTCTTC
CDR3aa: CASRQTSNSYNEQFF